This T cell receptor beta chain came from a study of cytomegalovirus exposure and HLA in healthy donors (dated by TCRdb to the late 2010s). For the wider study: In an earlier analysis of roughly 500 of the donors, 276 Gb of sequence data and approximately 100 million unique TCR beta sequences from 150 million to 200 million T cells were reported. A separate validation cohort of roughly 130 different subjects was used in addition to the roughly 720-subject first cohort. In an earlier analysis of more than 550 of the donors, high-throughput TCR beta sequencing was used to judge whether each TCR beta V gene segment behaved as functional or pseudogenic. On average, roughly 250,000 unique TCR beta nucleotide sequences were sequenced per donor among fewer than 500 genotyped donors of the cohort, with 15% to 20% of those sequences being non-productive. A later genetic analysis took genome-wide SNP genotypes for about 55% of the 666 donors and used that subset as a discovery cohort. All discovery cohort repertoires had been generated on a single sequencing platform. High-throughput TCR immunosequencing, statistical association of individual TCRs with disease status, and machine learning were combined to predict cytomegalovirus infection status. Roughly 320 gigabases of sequencing data and around 85 million unique TCR sequences made up an early release that covered roughly 670 HLA-typed donors. The number of typed donors differed by locus: about 629-630 for A, B, C, DRB1 and DQB1; 522 for DQA1; 606 for DPA1; and 400 to 480 for DPB1. A later analysis re-analyzed previously published TCR beta repertoires from about 730 donors and added high-resolution HLA genotyping to study TCR occurrence patterns. The T cell repertoires of around 670 subjects were profiled by immunosequencing and related to cytomegalovirus serostatus. In the later analysis, no new phenotypic data were used to find candidate immune exposures; instead, reliance was placed on TCR beta sequences and their occurrence across donors. The study aimed to test whether signatures of past pathogen exposure could be identified by cataloging public T cell receptors. Because of strong linkage in the cohort, roughly five DR-DQ haplotypes were treated as single units for association and clustering. Among the approximately 430 genotyped donors, approximately 82% belonged to the genetic ancestry cluster associated with self-reported Caucasian donors. Donor age, sex, ethnicity and CMV serostatus were collected together with the repertoire data. HLA typing included class I and class II loci at four-digit resolution. General findings and caveats noted by the study authors: Assigning TCR associations to individual alleles was difficult when HLA alleles, especially DR and DQ, strongly co-occurred. Because some donors lacked HLA typing at each locus, the association tests relied only on the typed subset. A later analysis found that most CMV-associated TCR beta chains appeared HLA-restricted, with HLA associations seemingly driven largely by CMV exposure. The study gave a list of some 150 TCR beta chains associated with cytomegalovirus. The earlier analysis of approximately 560 of the donors excluded some 15 rarely observed V segments, including chromosome 9 orphons, because counts were too low. The authors suggested that the approach could potentially be generalized to other disease states and immunological phenotypes. Only TCR beta chains were sequenced in this cohort, and the absence of alpha or paired-chain data limited detectable features. At a false discovery rate of 0.05, a later analysis linked under 20,000 TCR beta sequences to specific HLA alleles. The classifier was reported to diagnose cytomegalovirus status with high specificity and sensitivity in both the original cohort and the validation cohort. Roughly uniform sequencing depth across donors was assumed in presence/absence analyses, although this assumption may not hold. In an earlier analysis of 587 of the donors, most TCR beta V segments appeared in productive rearrangements about 90% or about 30% of the time, broadly matching IMGT annotations. CMV serostatus was the only immune exposure information available for the cohort. A further reported finding was that TCR beta sequences accurately predicted the HLA-A and HLA-B alleles for most subjects in the first cohort. Compared with equally common non-associated chains, HLA-associated TCR beta chains in a later analysis were more clonally expanded and had lower generation probabilities. A later genetic analysis associated a missense DCLRE1C variant with V-gene and J-gene trimming of TCR beta chains, and an independent cohort replicated the association. In a later genetic analysis, fewer N-insertions in productive TCRs were reported among donors in an Asian-associated ancestry cluster than the roughly 640-donor mean. While some public TCRs were present in many individuals, most TCR sequences turned up only very rarely across donors. A group of highly shared sequence variants was considered likely to be a technical artifact of the sequencing pipeline. In vitro tests confirmed that a few of the cytomegalovirus-associated TCR beta chains recognize cytomegalovirus antigens. In a later analysis, the rate of TCR association differed among HLA loci, with DRB1 alleles having the most associated TCRs and HLA-C alleles having the fewest. Some IMGT-functional V segments, including TRBV6-2 and TRBV6-3, could not be told apart with the 87-base-pair reads, so those segments were excluded. A later analysis reported that several top co-occurrence clusters appeared linked to parvovirus B19, influenza, CMV and Epstein-Barr virus. Linkage disequilibrium might explain the correlated functional status among segregating V segments, but an unknown experimental factor could not be ruled out.

There are a few counts of this clone. The antigen this receptor binds is unknown. The input lacks base qualities; no much larger clone sits a single base away. Libraries were made using the immunoSEQ multiplex PCR assay. For the multiplex PCR, a mixture combining 60 forward primers for TCR Vbeta segments and 13 reverse primers for TCR Jbeta segments was used. The CDR3 region of rearranged TCR beta genes was amplified from genomic DNA by a multiplex PCR assay. On the Illumina HiSeq System, the amplified TCR beta libraries were sequenced as 87-base-pair reads. Regarding the original processing steps: A later analysis counted some 80 million unique TCR beta chains across the 690 or so repertoires, and approximately 11 million of these chains were shared by at least two donors. Raw reads were error-corrected and collapsed into unique sequences with a nearest-neighbor algorithm that merged closely related sequences to remove PCR and sequencing errors. To assign V, D and J gene segments, CDR3 sequences were aligned to IMGT reference sequences. For a sequence to be retained, a match of at least six nucleotides was required to both a V gene segment and a J gene segment. A rearrangement counted as productive if the CDR3 had no stop codons and remained in frame with V and J, and every other rearrangement counted as non-productive. CDR3 was defined by IMGT convention, running from the second conserved V-encoded cysteine to the conserved J-encoded phenylalanine. Sequences without an unambiguous match to a single V gene segment were excluded from the earlier analysis of about 640 of the donors. An earlier analysis of under 750 of the donors called V segments functional above 56.7% productive rearrangements and segregating when the between-donor standard deviation exceeded 5%. To diagnose cytomegalovirus status from the catalog of TCR beta chain sequences, a statistical classification framework was built. In a later analysis, TCR nucleotide sequences were compared against IMGT/GENE-DB human TR gene sequences so that V and J genes could be assigned. In a later analysis, CDR3 sequences and most-parsimonious VDJ recombination scenarios were assigned using the TCRdist pipeline. A later analysis defined each TCR beta chain by its CDR3 amino acid sequence plus V-gene family, and excluded reads lacking a unique V-gene family. A later analysis removed several hundred highly shared, low-generation-probability nucleotide sequences to deal with suspected cross-contamination and a sequencing artifact. A later analysis calculated a clonal expansion index for each public chain from normalized within-repertoire ranks of inferred template counts. A later analysis computed generation probabilities with a VDJ recombination model fitted to out-of-frame rearrangements, and checked the results against IGoR. In a later analysis, hypergeometric tests were used to score TCR-TCR, TCR-HLA and TCR-CMV co-occurrence, with a repertoire-size bias correction applied to TCR pairs. In a later analysis, false discovery rates were estimated by permuting HLA or CMV assignments 20 times. In a later analysis, co-occurring TCRs were grouped using DBSCAN, with TCRdist sequence similarity added in when clustering inside HLA-allele-positive subsets. For co-occurrence clustering, repertoires with fewer than 30,000 or more than 120,000 public chains were excluded, along with roughly five repertoires with anomalous nucleotide sharing. In TCRdb, the immuneACCESS table is reduced to in-frame sequences with V and J assigned. These tables do not hold every clone; where another copy was compared, an unresolved V gene accounts for under half, and the others remain unexplained. V and J calls and clone size are copied from that table; D and trimming were computed from the DNA. This sample lists some 130,000 clones; around four fifths were detected once. The ten largest clonotypes hold roughly 1.2% of the sample.

The cohort was made up of around 720 healthy bone marrow donors. At the time of sampling, every cohort member was nominally healthy, though immune exposures that went unrecorded were likely present. The donor tested CMV seronegative and was one of the 352 seronegative cohort members. A peripheral blood sample was provided by each donor, and peripheral blood mononuclear cells were used for TCR beta sequencing. Genomic DNA was extracted from the blood cell samples with the Qiagen DNeasy Blood Extraction Kit. Taken from cysteine to phenylalanine, the CDR3 has 15 residues. Just CDR3 DNA is preserved here, 45 bases in frame from base 1. V is pruned by 5 bases and J by 3 bases, leaving 8 bases of the junction without a gene match. The germline V gene (reference sequence) specifies GTSNPN as CDR1 and SVGIG as CDR2.

This clonotype was obtained from a boy between 10 and 17 years old in good health and CMV-seronegative. Specimen: PBMCs. The chain is encoded by TRBV30 joined to TRBJ2-3; 10 junctional bases match TRBD2. The DNA reads TGTGCCTGGGGACCCGGACTAGCGGTAACAGATACGCAGTATTTT. Its translation reads: CAWGPGLAVTDTQYF. The reference TRBV30 and TRBJ2-3 proteins fill in what lies around the CDR3, so the full variable domain reads SQTIHQWPATLVQPVGSPLSLECTVEGTSNPNLYWYRQAAGRGLQLLFYSVGIGQISSEVPQNLSASRPQDRQFILSSKKLLLSDSGFYLCAWGPGLAVTDTQYFGPGTRLTVL.